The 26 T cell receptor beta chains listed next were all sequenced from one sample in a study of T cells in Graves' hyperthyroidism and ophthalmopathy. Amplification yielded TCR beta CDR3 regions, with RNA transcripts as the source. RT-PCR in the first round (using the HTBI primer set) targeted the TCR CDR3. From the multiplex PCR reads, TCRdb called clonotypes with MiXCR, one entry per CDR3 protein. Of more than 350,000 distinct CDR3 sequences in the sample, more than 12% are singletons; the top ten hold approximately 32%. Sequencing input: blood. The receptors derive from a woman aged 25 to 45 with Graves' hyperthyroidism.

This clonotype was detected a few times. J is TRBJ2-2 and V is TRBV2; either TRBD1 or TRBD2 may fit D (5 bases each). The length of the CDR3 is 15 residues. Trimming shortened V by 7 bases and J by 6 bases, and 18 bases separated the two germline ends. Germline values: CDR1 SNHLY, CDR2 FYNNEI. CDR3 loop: CASKARDQTPGELFF. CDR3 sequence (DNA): TGTGCCAGCAAGGCCCGGGACCAAACCCCCGGGGAGCTGTTTTTT.

Written as DNA, the CDR3 is TGTGCCAGCAGTTTATGCAGGGCTGACACCGGGGAGCTGTTTTTT. It codes for CASSLCRADTGELFF. This chain joins TRBV28 and TRBJ2-2; TRBD1 might be the D (5 bases). Germline V gene data show CDR1 as MDHEN and CDR2 as SYDVKM. The CDR3 is 15 residues long. V lost 0 bases and J 3 bases, leaving 8 bases between the germline ends.

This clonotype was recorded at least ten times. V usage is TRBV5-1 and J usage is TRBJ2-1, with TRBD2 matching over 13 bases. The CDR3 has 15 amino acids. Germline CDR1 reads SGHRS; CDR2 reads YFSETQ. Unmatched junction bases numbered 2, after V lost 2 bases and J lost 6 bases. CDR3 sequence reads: CASSLLAGGPNEQFF. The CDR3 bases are TGCGCCAGCAGCTTACTAGCGGGAGGGCCCAATGAGCAGTTCTTC. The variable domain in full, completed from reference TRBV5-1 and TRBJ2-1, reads KAGVTQTPRYLIKTRGQQVTLSCSPISGHRSVSWYQQTPGQGLQFLFEYFSETQRNKGNFPGRFSGRQFSNSRSEMNVSTLELGDSALYLCASSLLAGGPNEQFFGPGTRLTVL.

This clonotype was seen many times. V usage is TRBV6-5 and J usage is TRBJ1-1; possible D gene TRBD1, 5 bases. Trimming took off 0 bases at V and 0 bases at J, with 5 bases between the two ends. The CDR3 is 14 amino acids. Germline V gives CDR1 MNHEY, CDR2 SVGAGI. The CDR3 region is CASSYSTVNTEAFF. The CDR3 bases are TGTGCCAGCAGTTACTCGACAGTGAACACTGAAGCTTTCTTT.

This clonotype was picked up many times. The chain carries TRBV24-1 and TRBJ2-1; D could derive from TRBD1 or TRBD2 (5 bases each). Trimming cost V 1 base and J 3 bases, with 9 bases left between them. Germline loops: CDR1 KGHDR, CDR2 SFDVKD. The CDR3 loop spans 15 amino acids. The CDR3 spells CATSDLRDGYNEQFF. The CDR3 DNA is TGTGCCACCAGTGATTTAAGGGACGGCTACAATGAGCAGTTCTTC.

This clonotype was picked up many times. CDR3 nucleotides: TGTGCCAGCAGCTTAGGAGGGATGTACGAGCAGTACTTC. This sequence encodes CASSLGGMYEQYF. This chain joins TRBV11-1 and TRBJ2-7; a weak D match, TRBD2 (5 bases). Germline V lookup: CDR1 SGHAT, CDR2 FQDESV (reference sequence). Trimming cost V 1 base and J 4 bases, with 8 bases left between them. The CDR3 is 13 amino acids.

The CDR3 reads CSVGRRGYEQYF. CDR3 coding DNA: TGCAGCGTTGGACGACGGGGGTACGAGCAGTACTTC. The chain links TRBV29-1 to TRBJ2-7; D might be TRBD2 (6 bases). Trimming took off 4 bases at V and 4 bases at J, with 11 bases between the two ends. In germline, CDR1 is SQVTM, CDR2 ANQGSEA. The CDR3 has 12 residues.

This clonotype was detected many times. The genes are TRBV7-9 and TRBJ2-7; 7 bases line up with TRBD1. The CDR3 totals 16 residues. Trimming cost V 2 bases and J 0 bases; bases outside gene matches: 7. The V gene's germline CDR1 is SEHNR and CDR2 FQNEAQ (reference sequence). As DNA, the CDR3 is TGTGCCAGCAGCTTATCCAGGGGACAGAGCTCCTACGAGCAGTACTTC. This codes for CASSLSRGQSSYEQYF.

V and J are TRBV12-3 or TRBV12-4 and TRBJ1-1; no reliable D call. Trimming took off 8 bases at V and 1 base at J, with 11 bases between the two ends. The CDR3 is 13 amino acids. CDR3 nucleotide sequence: TGTGCCAGCGGCCTCCAAGGGAACACTGAAGCTTTCTTT. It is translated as CASGLQGNTEAFF.

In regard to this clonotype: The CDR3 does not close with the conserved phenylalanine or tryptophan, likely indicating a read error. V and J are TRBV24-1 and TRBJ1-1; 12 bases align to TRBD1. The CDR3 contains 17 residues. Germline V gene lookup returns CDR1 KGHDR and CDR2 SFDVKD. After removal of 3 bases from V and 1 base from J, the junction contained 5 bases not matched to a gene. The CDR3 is CATSDGGTGGRNTEAFL. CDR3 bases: TGTGCCACCAGTGATGGCGGGACAGGGGGCAGGAACACTGAAGCTTTCCTT.

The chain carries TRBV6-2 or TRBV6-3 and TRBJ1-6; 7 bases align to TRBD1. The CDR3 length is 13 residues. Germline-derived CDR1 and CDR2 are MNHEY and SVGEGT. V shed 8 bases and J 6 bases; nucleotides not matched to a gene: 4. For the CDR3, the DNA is TGTGCCAGCTGGACAGGACCTAATTCACCCCTCCACTTT. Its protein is CASWTGPNSPLHF.

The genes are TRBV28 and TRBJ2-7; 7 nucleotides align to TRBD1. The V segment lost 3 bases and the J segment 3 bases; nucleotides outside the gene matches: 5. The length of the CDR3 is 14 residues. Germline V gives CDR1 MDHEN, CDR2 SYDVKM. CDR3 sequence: CASSFEGGIYEQYF. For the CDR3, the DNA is TGTGCCAGCAGTTTTGAAGGGGGCATCTACGAGCAGTACTTC.

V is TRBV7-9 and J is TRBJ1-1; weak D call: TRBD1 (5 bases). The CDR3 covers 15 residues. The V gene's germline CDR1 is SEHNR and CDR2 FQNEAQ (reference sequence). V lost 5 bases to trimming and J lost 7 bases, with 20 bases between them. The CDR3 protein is CASSPGRILPLEAFF. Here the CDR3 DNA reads TGTGCCAGCAGCCCAGGGCGGATTCTACCCCTTGAAGCTTTCTTT.

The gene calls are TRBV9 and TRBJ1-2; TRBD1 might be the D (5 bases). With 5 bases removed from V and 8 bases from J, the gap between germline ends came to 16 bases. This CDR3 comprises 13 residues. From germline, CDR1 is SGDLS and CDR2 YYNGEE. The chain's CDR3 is CASSRQAGSGYTF. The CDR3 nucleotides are TGTGCCAGCAGTCGCCAGGCAGGGTCAGGCTACACCTTC.

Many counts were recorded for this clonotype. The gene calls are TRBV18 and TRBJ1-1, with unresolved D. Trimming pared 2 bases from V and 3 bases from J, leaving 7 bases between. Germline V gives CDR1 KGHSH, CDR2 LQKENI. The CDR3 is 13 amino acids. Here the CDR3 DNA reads TGTGCCAGCTCACCATCTTTTGACACTGAAGCTTTCTTT. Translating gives CASSPSFDTEAFF. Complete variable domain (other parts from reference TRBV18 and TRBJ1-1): NAGVMQNPRHLVRRRGQEARLRCSPMKGHSHVYWYRQLPEEGLKFMVYLQKENIIDESGMPKERFSAEFPKEGPSILRIQQVVRGDSAAYFCASSPSFDTEAFFGQGTRLTVV.

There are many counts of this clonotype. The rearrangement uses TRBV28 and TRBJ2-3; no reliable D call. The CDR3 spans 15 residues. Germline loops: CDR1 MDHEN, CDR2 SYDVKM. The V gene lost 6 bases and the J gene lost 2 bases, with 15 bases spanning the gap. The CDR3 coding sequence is TGTGCCAGCAGCTCCGACTCCCATCCCACAGATACGCAGTATTTT. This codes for CASSSDSHPTDTQYF.

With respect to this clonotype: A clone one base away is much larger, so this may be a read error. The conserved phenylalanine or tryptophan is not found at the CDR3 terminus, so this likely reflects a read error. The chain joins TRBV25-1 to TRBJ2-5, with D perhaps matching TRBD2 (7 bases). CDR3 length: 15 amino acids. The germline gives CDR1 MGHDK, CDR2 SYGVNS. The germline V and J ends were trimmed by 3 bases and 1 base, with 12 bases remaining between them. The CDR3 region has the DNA TGTGCCAGCAGTGATGAGGGGGGGACCCAAGAGACCCAGTACCTC. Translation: CASSDEGGTQETQYL.

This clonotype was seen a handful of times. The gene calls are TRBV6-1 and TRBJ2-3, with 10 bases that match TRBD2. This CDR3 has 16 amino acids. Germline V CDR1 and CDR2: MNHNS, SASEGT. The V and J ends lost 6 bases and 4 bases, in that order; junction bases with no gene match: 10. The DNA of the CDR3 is TGTGCCAGCAGCTACCGGGCTAGCGGGAGTTCAGATACGCAGTATTTT. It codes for CASSYRASGSSDTQYF.

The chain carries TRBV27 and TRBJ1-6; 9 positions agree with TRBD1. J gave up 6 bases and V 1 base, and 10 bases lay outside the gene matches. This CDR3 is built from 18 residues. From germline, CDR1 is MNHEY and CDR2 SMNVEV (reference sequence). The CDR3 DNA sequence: TGTGCCAGCAGTTTATTTCCTCTTGACAGGGGGTTTAATTCACCCCTCCACTTT. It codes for CASSLFPLDRGFNSPLHF.

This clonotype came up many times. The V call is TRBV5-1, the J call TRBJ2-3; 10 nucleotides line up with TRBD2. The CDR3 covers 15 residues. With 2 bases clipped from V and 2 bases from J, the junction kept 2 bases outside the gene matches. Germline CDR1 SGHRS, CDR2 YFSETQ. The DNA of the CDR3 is TGCGCCAGCAGCTTAGCGGGAGGGTACACAGATACGCAGTATTTT. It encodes CASSLAGGYTDTQYF.

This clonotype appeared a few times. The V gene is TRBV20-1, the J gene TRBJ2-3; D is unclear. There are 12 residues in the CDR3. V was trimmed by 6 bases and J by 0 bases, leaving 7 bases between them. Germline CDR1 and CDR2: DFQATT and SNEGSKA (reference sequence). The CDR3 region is CSASPSTDTQYF. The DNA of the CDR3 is TGCAGTGCCTCGCCTAGCACAGATACGCAGTATTTT.

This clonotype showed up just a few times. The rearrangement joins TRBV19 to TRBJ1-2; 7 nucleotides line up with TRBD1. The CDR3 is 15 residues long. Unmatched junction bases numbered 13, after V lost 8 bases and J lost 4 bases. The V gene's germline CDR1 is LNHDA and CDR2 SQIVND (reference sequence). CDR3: CASRELDRQIYGYTF. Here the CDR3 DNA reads TGTGCCAGTCGAGAACTGGACAGGCAAATCTATGGCTACACCTTC.

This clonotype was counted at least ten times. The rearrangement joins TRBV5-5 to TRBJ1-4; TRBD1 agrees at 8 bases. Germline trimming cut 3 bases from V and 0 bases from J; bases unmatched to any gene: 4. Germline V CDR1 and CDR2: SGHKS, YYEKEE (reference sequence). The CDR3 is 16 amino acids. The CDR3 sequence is CASSYGQGATNEKLFF. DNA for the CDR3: TGTGCCAGCAGCTACGGACAGGGAGCAACTAATGAAAAACTGTTTTTT.

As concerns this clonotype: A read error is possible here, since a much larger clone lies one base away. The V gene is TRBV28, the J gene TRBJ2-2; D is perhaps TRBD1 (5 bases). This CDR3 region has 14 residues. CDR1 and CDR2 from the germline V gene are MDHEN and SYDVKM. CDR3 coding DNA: TGTACCAGCATCTTAGGGGTGAACACCGGGGAGCTGTTTTTT. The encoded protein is CTSILGVNTGELFF.

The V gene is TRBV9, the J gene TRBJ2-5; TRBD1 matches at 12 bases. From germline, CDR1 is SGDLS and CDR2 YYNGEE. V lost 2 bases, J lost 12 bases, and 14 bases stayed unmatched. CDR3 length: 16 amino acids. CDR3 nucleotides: TGTGCCAGCAGCGTGTCCTCCGGGACAGGGGGCGCCCCGAAGTACTTC. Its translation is CASSVSSGTGGAPKYF.

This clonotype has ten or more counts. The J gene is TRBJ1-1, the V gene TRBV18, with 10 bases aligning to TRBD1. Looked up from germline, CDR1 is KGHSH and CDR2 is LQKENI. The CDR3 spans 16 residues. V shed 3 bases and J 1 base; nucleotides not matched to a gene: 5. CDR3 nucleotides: TGTGCCAGCTCACCGCCGACAGGGGGCTGGAACACTGAAGCTTTCTTT. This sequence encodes CASSPPTGGWNTEAFF.